Detailed here is one T cell receptor beta chain. Libraries were prepared by immunoSEQ multiplex PCR; TCRdb keeps only in-frame clonotypes and omits some of them. Among 350,000 to 400,000 clones, roughly nine tenths were seen once, and the ten largest hold 3.5%. The CDR3 consists of 17 residues. CDR1 is MNHNS, CDR2 SASEGT, per germline. V lost 6 bases to trimming and J lost 8 bases; unmatched junction nucleotides: 16. The sample is drawn from a study of Ad26.COV2.S vaccination and SARS-CoV-2 variants. Overall study: Intramuscular Ad26.COV2.S doses were given once or twice, 56 days apart.

The treatment was: approximately 18 received Ad26.COV2.S at low or high dose, single or two shots; about five received placebo; per-sample allocation not given. Following the first vaccine or placebo injection, samples were taken on day 63. An adult aged 18-55 years in Boston served as the donor. The sample in question was peripheral blood, obtained in a trial of Ad26.COV2.S vaccine versus placebo. The TCR was taken from a person between 18 and 60 years old who received the Ad26.COV2.S COVID-19 vaccine or a placebo. J is TRBJ2-1 and V is TRBV6-1; 10 nucleotides match TRBD2. The CDR3 nucleotides are TGTGCCAGCAGGGAAACTAGCGGGGCGGAACGACCAGATGAGCAGTTCTTC. Protein product: CASRETSGAERPDEQFF.